This TCR beta chain comes out of a study of CXCR3-negative and CXCR3-positive naive CD8 T cells. The libraries of TRB cDNA were constructed through 5' RACE using UMI labels. TCRdb re-called the 5' RACE reads and shows each CDR3 protein once, DNA omitted. The sample data list 150,000 or so distinct CDR3 sequences. Naive cells were sorted as CD45RO-, CCR7+, CD27+ and CD95-. Germline V CDR1 and CDR2: SGDLS, YYNGEE. The CDR3 consists of 13 residues. The specimen sequenced was naive CXCR3- CD8+ T cells from blood. Subset reported: CD45RO-CCR7+CD27+CD95- naive CD8+ T cells lacking CXCR3 (TNR3-). The chain recombines TRBV9 with TRBJ1-1. The sequence derives from a human donor in good health. Some clones in this sample may be carry-over from other donors' samples. The CDR3 sequence is CASSVVEGSEAFF.